These 7 T cell receptor beta chains were all obtained from the same sample, sequenced in a study of T cells expressing NK-cell markers. Using the 5' RACE reads, TCRdb records one entry per CDR3 protein without DNA. The table for this sample gives some 150,000 distinct CDR3 sequences. The sequencing sample was made of blood T cells: a sorted CD56 or NKG2C T cell subset, CD4+ or CD8+ T cells, or bulk PBMC T cells (not recorded which). These TCRs come from a man between 18 and 29 years old in good health.

The chain carries TRBV11-2 and TRBJ2-7; the D gene TCRdb calls, TRBD1, cannot be checked with no DNA. Germline values: CDR1 SGHAT, CDR2 FQNNGV. The CDR3 spans 18 residues. This CDR3 is CASSSPHDKTGTSYEQYF.

The chain couples TRBV12-3 or TRBV12-4 to TRBJ2-1. This CDR3 has 14 amino acids. This CDR3 reads CASSHRDLYNEQFF.

The V call is TRBV7-2, the J call TRBJ2-3; TCRdb calls TRBD2, which cannot be checked without DNA. CDR3 length: 16 amino acids. Looked up from germline, CDR1 is SGHTA and CDR2 is FQGNSA. CDR3 sequence reads: CASSDLAREGADTQYF.

This chain joins TRBV4-2 and TRBJ2-1. Germline V gene lookup returns CDR1 LGHNA and CDR2 YNFKEQ. The CDR3 spans 18 residues. The CDR3 sequence is CASSQIISVEGSYNEQFF.

This chain joins TRBV7-2 and TRBJ2-7; the TRBD2 assignment by TCRdb is unverifiable without DNA. The CDR3 is made up of 15 amino acids. Germline V gene sequence: CDR1 SGHTA, CDR2 FQGNSA. This CDR3 is CASSPLAGGIYEQYF.

The chain recombines TRBV25-1 with TRBJ1-1; TCRdb reports TRBD1, a call that lacks DNA to check it against. The CDR3 contains 11 residues. Looked up from germline, CDR1 is MGHDK and CDR2 is SYGVNS. CDR3 amino acids: CASSAGFLAFF.

This chain connects TRBV10-3 to TRBJ2-1; TCRdb indicates TRBD2, and absent DNA this call remains unverified. Germline lookup yields CDR1 ENHRY and CDR2 SYGVKD. This CDR3 spans 15 amino acids. The CDR3 region is CAISEGRVGYTEQFF.